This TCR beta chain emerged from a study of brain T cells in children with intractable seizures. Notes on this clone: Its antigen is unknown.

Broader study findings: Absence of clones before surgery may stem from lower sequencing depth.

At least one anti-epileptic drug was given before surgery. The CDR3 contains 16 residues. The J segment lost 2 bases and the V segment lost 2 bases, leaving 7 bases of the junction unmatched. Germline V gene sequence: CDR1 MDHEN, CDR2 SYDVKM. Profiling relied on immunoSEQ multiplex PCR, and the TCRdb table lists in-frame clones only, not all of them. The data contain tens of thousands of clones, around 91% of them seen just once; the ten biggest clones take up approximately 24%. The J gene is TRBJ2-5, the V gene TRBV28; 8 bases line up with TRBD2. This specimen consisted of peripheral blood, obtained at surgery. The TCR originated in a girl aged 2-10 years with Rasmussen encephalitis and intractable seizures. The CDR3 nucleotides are TGTGCCAGCAGTTTACAAGCCCCGGGGGGGCAAGAGACCCAGTACTTC. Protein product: CASSLQAPGGQETQYF.